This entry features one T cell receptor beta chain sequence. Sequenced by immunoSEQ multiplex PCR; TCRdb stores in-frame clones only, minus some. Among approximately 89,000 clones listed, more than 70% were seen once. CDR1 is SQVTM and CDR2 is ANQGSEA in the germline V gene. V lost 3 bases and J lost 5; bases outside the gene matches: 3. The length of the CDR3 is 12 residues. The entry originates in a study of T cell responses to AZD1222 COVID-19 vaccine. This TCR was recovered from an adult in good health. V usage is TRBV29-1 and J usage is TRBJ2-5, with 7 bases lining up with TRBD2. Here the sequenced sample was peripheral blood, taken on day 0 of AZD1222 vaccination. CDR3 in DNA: TGCAGCGTTGACAGAGCGGGGGAGACCCAGTACTTC. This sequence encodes CSVDRAGETQYF.